Below are 17 T cell receptor beta chains sequenced from a single sample in a study of memory CD8 T cells in hepatitis C reinfection. Sequencing used immunoSEQ multiplex PCR; TCRdb keeps in-frame clones, though not all of them. The data show approximately 52,000 clones, 85% to 90% seen once. Specified time point: pre-reinfection, 55 to 20 weeks before reinfection detection. Sorted cells were sequenced directly ex vivo without any in vitro expansion. The material sequenced was naive CD8+ T cells sorted from blood. These receptors were obtained from a man in his late teens or twenties with hepatitis C virus infection.

V is TRBV7-8 and J is TRBJ2-7; 7 nucleotides line up with TRBD2. Germline V CDR1 and CDR2: SGHVS, FQNEAQ. Trimming removed 0 bases from V and 3 bases from J; junction bases left unmatched: 5. This CDR3 is built from 15 residues. The CDR3 sequence is CASSLAASGYYEQYF. CDR3 nucleotide sequence: TGTGCCAGCAGCTTAGCAGCTAGCGGCTACTACGAGCAGTACTTC.

V gene TRBV7-2 combines with J gene TRBJ2-3; TRBD2 agrees at 8 bases. Germline lookup yields CDR1 SGHTA and CDR2 FQGNSA. There are 14 residues in the CDR3. Trimming removed 4 bases from V and 3 bases from J; junction bases left unmatched: 3. The CDR3 region is CASSYGLATDTQYF. As DNA, the CDR3 is TGTGCCAGCAGCTACGGACTAGCAACAGATACGCAGTATTTT.

CDR3 in DNA: TGTGCCAGCAGCCGCTGGACAGACAATGAGCAGTTCTTC. Its translation is CASSRWTDNEQFF. The chain couples TRBV5-4 to TRBJ2-1; D is perhaps TRBD1 (6 bases). The V gene's germline CDR1 is SGHNT and CDR2 YYREEE (reference sequence). With 4 bases removed from V and 5 bases from J, the gap between germline ends came to 10 bases. The CDR3 is 13 residues long.

The chain joins TRBV2 to TRBJ2-5, with TRBD2 identical over 13 bases. CDR1 is SNHLY, CDR2 FYNNEI, per germline. The CDR3 totals 15 residues. V shed 2 bases, J shed 4 bases, and the junction held 1 base outside the gene matches. CDR3 loop: CASSETSGRAETQYF. CDR3 nucleotide sequence: TGTGCCAGCAGTGAAACTAGCGGGAGGGCAGAGACCCAGTACTTC.

The gene calls are TRBV28 and TRBJ1-5; D possibly corresponds to TRBD1 (5 bases). Germline lookup yields CDR1 MDHEN and CDR2 SYDVKM. The CDR3 is made up of 14 amino acids. The V and J ends lost 1 base and 6 bases respectively, with 10 bases between them. This CDR3 is CASSLFRGGQPQHF. The CDR3 nucleotides read TGTGCCAGCAGTTTATTCCGGGGGGGTCAGCCCCAGCATTTT.

This rearrangement joins TRBV7-9 to TRBJ1-1; D gene ambiguous. The CDR3 has 11 residues. Germline values: CDR1 SEHNR, CDR2 FQNEAQ (reference sequence). The CDR3 nucleotides are TGTGCAGCGCAAGCTAACACTGAAGCTTTCTTT. Translated, it gives CAAQANTEAFF.

This clone was recorded once. CDR3 in amino acids: CASSWGTGPQETQYF. The DNA for the CDR3 is TGTGCCAGTAGTTGGGGAACAGGGCCTCAAGAGACCCAGTACTTC. The chain carries TRBV19 and TRBJ2-5; D may be TRBD1 (6 bases). The CDR3 totals 15 residues. Germline CDR1 reads LNHDA; CDR2 reads SQIVND (reference sequence). V shed 5 bases and J shed 2 bases, with 15 bases lying between them.

The V and J genes are TRBV9 and TRBJ2-1; 9 bases agree with TRBD1. CDR3 size: 15 residues. V gave up 0 bases and J gave up 3 bases; unmatched junction bases: 1. Looked up from germline, CDR1 is SGDLS and CDR2 is YYNGEE. CDR3 amino acids: CASSVEDRGYNEQFF. DNA for the CDR3: TGTGCCAGCAGCGTAGAGGACAGGGGCTACAATGAGCAGTTCTTC.

V usage is TRBV7-6 and J usage is TRBJ1-1; D gene uncertain. The CDR3 length is 13 residues. Germline loops: CDR1 SGHVS, CDR2 FNYEAQ. The V and J ends lost 5 bases and 5 bases respectively, with 12 bases between them. The CDR3 nucleotides are TGTGCCAGCAGCCCCATAGTAGAAACTGAAGCTTTCTTT. Translating gives CASSPIVETEAFF.

The rearrangement links TRBV6-1 to TRBJ2-2; D uncertain. The length of the CDR3 is 15 residues. In germline, CDR1 is MNHNS, CDR2 SASEGT. Trimming removed 2 bases at V and 0 bases at J, with 7 bases between. In DNA form, the CDR3 reads TGTGCCAGCAGTGAATCTACCGCGAACACCGGGGAGCTGTTTTTT. This sequence encodes CASSESTANTGELFF.

The V and J genes are TRBV5-1 and TRBJ2-7, with TRBD2 as a possible D gene (5 bases). Germline V gene data show CDR1 as SGHRS and CDR2 as YFSETQ. The ends were cut back, 5 bases at V and 2 bases at J, with 8 bases in the middle. The CDR3 totals 12 residues. The CDR3 coding sequence is TGCGCCAGCAGATCCGGGGCCTACGAGCAGTACTTC. Protein: CASRSGAYEQYF. Full variable domain (missing parts from reference TRBV5-1 and TRBJ2-7): KAGVTQTPRYLIKTRGQQVTLSCSPISGHRSVSWYQQTPGQGLQFLFEYFSETQRNKGNFPGRFSGRQFSNSRSEMNVSTLELGDSALYLCASRSGAYEQYFGPGTRLTVT.

The J gene is TRBJ2-1, the V gene TRBV7-9; 7 bases are shared with TRBD1. This CDR3 spans 16 amino acids. The germline V gene has CDR1 SEHNR and CDR2 FQNEAQ (reference sequence). The V and J ends lost 0 bases and 3 bases, in that order; junction bases with no gene match: 5. DNA for the CDR3: TGTGCCAGCAGCTTAGCGTGGGACAGTATCTACAATGAGCAGTTCTTC. Its translation is CASSLAWDSIYNEQFF.

The genes are TRBV29-1 and TRBJ2-3; 10 positions match TRBD2. CDR3 length: 15 residues. V lost 4 bases, J lost 3 bases, and 7 bases stayed unmatched. CDR1 and CDR2 from the germline V gene are SQVTM and ANQGSEA. CDR3 DNA: TGCAGCGTTGTCCTAGCGGGAGATGAAACAGATACGCAGTATTTT. This gives the protein CSVVLAGDETDTQYF.

J is TRBJ2-2 and V is TRBV7-9; 9 positions match TRBD2. CDR3 length: 17 amino acids. Unmatched junction bases numbered 10, after V lost 5 bases and J lost 3 bases. Germline V lookup: CDR1 SEHNR, CDR2 FQNEAQ (reference sequence). The CDR3, as DNA: TGTGCCAGCAGCCCGCGGGAGGGCGGATGGGACACCGGGGAGCTGTTTTTT. It specifies CASSPREGGWDTGELFF.

This clone appeared once. The V gene is TRBV27, the J gene TRBJ2-1, with 13 bases aligning to TRBD2. The V gene's germline CDR1 is MNHEY and CDR2 SMNVEV (reference sequence). The CDR3 extends over 15 amino acids. J was trimmed by 6 bases and V by 4 bases; bases with no gene match: 3. The CDR3, as DNA: TGTGCCAGCAGTTCTGGGACTAGCGGGGCCAATGAGCAGTTCTTC. It codes for CASSSGTSGANEQFF.

The V and J genes are TRBV11-2 and TRBJ2-7; 7 bases match TRBD1. The CDR3 runs 14 residues. V was clipped by 1 base and J by 3 bases; unmatched bases: 3. Germline CDR1 is SGHAT and CDR2 is FQNNGV. The CDR3 is CASSLGQGVYEQYV. The CDR3 DNA sequence: TGTGCCAGCAGCTTAGGGCAGGGGGTCTACGAGCAGTACGTC.

This chain connects TRBV28 to TRBJ2-2; TRBD2 might be the D (6 bases). The CDR3 covers 14 residues. Between the trimmed V and J ends, which lost 5 bases and 4 bases, there was a span of 11 bases. From germline, CDR1 is MDHEN and CDR2 SYDVKM. The CDR3, as DNA: TGTGCCAGCAGTGGAGAGGGAGGCACCGGGGAGCTGTTTTTT. Encoded protein: CASSGEGGTGELFF. The variable domain in full, completed from reference TRBV28 and TRBJ2-2, reads DVKVTQSSRYLVKRTGEKVFLECVQDMDHENMFWYRQDPGLGLRLIYFSYDVKMKEKGDIPEGYSVSREKKERFSLILESASTNQTSMYLCASSGEGGTGELFFGEGSRLTVL.